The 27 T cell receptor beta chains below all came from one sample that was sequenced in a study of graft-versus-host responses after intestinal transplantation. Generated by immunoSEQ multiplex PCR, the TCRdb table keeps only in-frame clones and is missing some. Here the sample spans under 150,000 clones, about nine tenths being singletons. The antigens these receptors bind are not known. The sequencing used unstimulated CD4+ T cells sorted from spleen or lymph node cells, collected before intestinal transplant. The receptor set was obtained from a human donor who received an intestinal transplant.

The CDR3 DNA is TGTGCCAGCAGTTTACAGTTCACTAATGAAAAACTGTTTTTT. It codes for CASSLQFTNEKLFF. The chain employs TRBV28 and TRBJ1-4, with D unresolved. Germline CDR1 reads MDHEN; CDR2 reads SYDVKM. V lost 2 bases to trimming and J lost 2 bases, with 6 bases between them. The length of the CDR3 is 14 residues.

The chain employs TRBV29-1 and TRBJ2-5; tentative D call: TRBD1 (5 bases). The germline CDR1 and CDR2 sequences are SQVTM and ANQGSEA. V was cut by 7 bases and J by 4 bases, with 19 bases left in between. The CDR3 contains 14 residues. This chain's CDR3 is CSARGSRESETQYF. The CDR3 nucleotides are TGCAGCGCTCGAGGCAGCAGGGAATCAGAGACCCAGTACTTC.

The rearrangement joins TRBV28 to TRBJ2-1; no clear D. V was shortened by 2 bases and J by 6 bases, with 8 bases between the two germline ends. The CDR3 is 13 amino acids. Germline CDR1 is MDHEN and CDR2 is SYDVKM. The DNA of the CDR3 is TGTGCCAGCAGTTTAAAGCAAGTCAATGAGCAGTTCTTC. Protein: CASSLKQVNEQFF. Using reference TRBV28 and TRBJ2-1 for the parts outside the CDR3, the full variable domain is DVKVTQSSRYLVKRTGEKVFLECVQDMDHENMFWYRQDPGLGLRLIYFSYDVKMKEKGDIPEGYSVSREKKERFSLILESASTNQTSMYLCASSLKQVNEQFFGPGTRLTVL.

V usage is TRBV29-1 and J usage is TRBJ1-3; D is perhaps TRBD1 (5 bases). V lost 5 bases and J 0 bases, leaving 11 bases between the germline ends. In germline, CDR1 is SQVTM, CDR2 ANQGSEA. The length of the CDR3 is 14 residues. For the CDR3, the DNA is TGCAGCGTTTCGGACAAATCCTCTGGAAACACCATATATTTT. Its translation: CSVSDKSSGNTIYF.

CDR3 in DNA: TGTGCCAGCAGTCGCCAGGGGGCATCGAACACCGGGGAGCTGTTTTTT. Translating it yields CASSRQGASNTGELFF. The rearrangement links TRBV28 to TRBJ2-2; 8 bases fit TRBD1. Germline loops: CDR1 MDHEN, CDR2 SYDVKM. The length of the CDR3 is 16 residues. The V segment lost 5 bases and the J segment 0 bases; nucleotides outside the gene matches: 5.

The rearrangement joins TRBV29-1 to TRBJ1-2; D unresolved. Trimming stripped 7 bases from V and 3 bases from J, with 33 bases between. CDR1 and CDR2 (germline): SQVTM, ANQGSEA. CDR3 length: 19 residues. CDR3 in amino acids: CSALDLGRTAPRNDYGYTF. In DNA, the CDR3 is TGCAGCGCCCTCGATCTGGGGAGGACGGCTCCCAGGAACGACTATGGCTACACCTTC.

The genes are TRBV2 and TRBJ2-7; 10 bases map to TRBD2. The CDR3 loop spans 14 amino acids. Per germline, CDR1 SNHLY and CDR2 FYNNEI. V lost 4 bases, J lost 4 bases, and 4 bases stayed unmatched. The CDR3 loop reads CASSGSSGSYEQYF. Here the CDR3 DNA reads TGTGCCAGCAGTGGCTCTAGCGGGAGTTACGAGCAGTACTTC.

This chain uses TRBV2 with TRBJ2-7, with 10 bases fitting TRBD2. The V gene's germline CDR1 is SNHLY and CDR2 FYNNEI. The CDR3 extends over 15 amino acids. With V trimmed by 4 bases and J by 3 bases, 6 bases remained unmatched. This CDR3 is CASSVSLAGVYEQYF. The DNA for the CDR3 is TGTGCCAGCAGTGTCTCCCTAGCGGGAGTCTACGAGCAGTACTTC.

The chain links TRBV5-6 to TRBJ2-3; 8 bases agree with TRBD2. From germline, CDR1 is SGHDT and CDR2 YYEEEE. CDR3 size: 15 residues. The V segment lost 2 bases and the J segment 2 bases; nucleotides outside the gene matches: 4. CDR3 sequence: CASSFPSGSTDTQYF. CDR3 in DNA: TGTGCCAGCAGCTTTCCTAGCGGGTCCACAGATACGCAGTATTTT.

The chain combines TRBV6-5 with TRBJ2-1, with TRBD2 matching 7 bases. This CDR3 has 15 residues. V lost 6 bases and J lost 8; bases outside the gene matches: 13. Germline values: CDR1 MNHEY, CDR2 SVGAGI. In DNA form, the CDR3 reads TGTGCCAGCAGGTCCTTCGTGGGAGGGCCTGATGAGCAGTTCTTC. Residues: CASRSFVGGPDEQFF.

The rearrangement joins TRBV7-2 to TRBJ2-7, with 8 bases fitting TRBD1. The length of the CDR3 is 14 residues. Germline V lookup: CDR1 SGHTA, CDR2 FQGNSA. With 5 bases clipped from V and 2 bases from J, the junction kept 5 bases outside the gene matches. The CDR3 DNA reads TGTGCCAGCAGCCCAGGGGGCAGGGCCTACGAGCAGTACTTC. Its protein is CASSPGGRAYEQYF.

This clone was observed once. The CDR3 coding sequence is TGTGCCAGCAGCTTGCGGACTAGCGGGGCTTACAATGAGCAGTTCTTC. This gives the protein CASSLRTSGAYNEQFF. The rearrangement uses TRBV5-4 and TRBJ2-1, with 12 nucleotides matching TRBD2. Germline values: CDR1 SGHNT, CDR2 YYREEE (reference sequence). V lost 1 base and J lost 4; bases outside the gene matches: 3. CDR3 length: 16 residues.

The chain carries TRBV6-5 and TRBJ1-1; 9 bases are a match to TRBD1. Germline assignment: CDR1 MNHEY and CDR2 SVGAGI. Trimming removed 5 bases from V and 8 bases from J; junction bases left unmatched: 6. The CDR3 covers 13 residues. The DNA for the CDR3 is TGTGCCAGCAGTGCCCGACAGGGGGGGGAAGCTTTCTTT. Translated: CASSARQGGEAFF.

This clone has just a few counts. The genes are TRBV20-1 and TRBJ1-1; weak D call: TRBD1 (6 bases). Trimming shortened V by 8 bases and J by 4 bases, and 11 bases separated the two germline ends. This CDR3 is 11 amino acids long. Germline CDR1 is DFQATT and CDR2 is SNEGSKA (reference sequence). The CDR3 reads CSKNRVTEAFF. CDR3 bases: TGCAGTAAAAACAGGGTCACTGAAGCTTTCTTT.

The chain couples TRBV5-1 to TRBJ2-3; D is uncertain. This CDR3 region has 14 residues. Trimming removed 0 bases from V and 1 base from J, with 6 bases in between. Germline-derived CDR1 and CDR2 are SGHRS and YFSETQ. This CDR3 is CASSLGARTDTQYF. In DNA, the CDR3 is TGCGCCAGCAGCTTGGGGGCCCGCACAGATACGCAGTATTTT.

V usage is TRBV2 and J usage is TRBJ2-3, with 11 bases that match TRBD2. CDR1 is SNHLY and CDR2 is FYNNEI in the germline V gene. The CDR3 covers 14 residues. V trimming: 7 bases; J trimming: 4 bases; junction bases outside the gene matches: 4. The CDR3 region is CASTFSGRADTQYF. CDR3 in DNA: TGTGCCAGCACATTTAGCGGGAGGGCAGATACGCAGTATTTT.

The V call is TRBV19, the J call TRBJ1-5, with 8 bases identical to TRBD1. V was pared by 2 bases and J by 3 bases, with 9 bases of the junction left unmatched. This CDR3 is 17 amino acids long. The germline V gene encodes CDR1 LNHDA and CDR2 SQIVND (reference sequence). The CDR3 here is CASSIYGAGGANQPQHF. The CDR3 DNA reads TGTGCCAGTAGTATATACGGGGCAGGGGGCGCCAATCAGCCCCAGCATTTT.

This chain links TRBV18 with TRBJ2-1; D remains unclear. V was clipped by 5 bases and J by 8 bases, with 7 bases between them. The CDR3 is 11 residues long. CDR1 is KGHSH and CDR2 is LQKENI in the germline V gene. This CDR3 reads CASSGSDEQFF. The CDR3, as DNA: TGTGCCAGCTCAGGCTCTGATGAGCAGTTCTTC.

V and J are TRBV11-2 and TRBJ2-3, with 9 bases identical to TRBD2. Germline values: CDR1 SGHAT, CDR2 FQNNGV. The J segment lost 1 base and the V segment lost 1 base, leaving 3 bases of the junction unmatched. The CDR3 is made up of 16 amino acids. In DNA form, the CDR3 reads TGTGCCAGCAGCTTAGGTACTAGCGGGCGCACAGATACGCAGTATTTT. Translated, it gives CASSLGTSGRTDTQYF.

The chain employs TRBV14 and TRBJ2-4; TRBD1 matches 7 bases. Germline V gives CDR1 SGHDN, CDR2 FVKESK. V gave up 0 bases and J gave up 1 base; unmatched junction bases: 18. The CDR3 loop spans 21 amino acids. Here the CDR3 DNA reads TGTGCCAGCAGCCAAGATCCAGGGGGTTACAGGGAAATATCGGCCAAAAACATTCAGTACTTC. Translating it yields CASSQDPGGYREISAKNIQYF.

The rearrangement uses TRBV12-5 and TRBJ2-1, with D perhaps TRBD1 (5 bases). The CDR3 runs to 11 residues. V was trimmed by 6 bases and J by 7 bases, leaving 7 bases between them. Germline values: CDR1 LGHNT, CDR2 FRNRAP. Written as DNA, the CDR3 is TGTGCTAGTGGGACAGATAATGAGCAGTTCTTC. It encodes CASGTDNEQFF. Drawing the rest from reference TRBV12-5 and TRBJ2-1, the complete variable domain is DARVTQTPRHKVTEMGQEVTMRCQPILGHNTVFWYRQTMMQGLELLAYFRNRAPLDDSGMPKDRFSAEMPDATLATLKIQPSEPRDSAVYFCASGTDNEQFFGPGTRLTVL.

The DNA of the CDR3 is TGTGCCAGCGGGCGGTTCGGGGATGAGGGAAATGAGCAGTTCTTC. Translated, it gives CASGRFGDEGNEQFF. V is TRBV6-1 and J is TRBJ2-1; D possibly corresponds to TRBD2 (5 bases). CDR3 size: 15 residues. The ends were cut back, 8 bases at V and 7 bases at J, with 21 bases in the middle. Germline V lookup: CDR1 MNHNS, CDR2 SASEGT.

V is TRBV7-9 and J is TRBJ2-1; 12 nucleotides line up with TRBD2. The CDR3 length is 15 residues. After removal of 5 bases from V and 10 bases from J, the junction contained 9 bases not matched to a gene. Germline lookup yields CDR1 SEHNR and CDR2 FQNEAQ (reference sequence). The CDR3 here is CASSPSGGAGWEQFF. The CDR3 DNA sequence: TGTGCCAGCAGCCCTAGCGGGGGGGCCGGTTGGGAGCAGTTCTTC.

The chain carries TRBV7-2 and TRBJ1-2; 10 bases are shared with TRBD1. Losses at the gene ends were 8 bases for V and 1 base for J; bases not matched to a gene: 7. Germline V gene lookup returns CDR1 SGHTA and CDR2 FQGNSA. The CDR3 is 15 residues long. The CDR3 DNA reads TGTGCCAGCCAATCTGGACAGGGGGTTAACTATGGCTACACCTTC. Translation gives CASQSGQGVNYGYTF.

CDR3 sequence: CASSPGAGGYYGYTF. The DNA for the CDR3 is TGTGCCAGCAGTCCCGGGGCAGGGGGGTACTATGGCTACACCTTC. The chain uses TRBV2 and TRBJ1-2; 7 bases align to TRBD1. Trimming at V came to 5 bases and at J to 3 bases, leaving 9 bases not matched to a gene. The CDR3 has 15 amino acids. The germline V gene has CDR1 SNHLY and CDR2 FYNNEI. The full variable domain, completed using reference TRBV2 and TRBJ1-2, is EPEVTQTPSHQVTQMGQEVILRCVPISNHLYFYWYRQILGQKVEFLVSFYNNEISEKSEIFDDQFSVERPDGSNFTLKIRSTKLEDSAMYFCASSPGAGGYYGYTFGSGTRLTVV.

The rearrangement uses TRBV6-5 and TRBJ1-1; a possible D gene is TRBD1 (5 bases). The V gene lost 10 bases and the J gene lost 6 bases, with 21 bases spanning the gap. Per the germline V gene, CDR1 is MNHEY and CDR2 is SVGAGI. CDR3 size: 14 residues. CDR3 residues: CATGTGGRSAEAFF. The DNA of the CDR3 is TGTGCCACAGGGACGGGGGGAAGGTCGGCTGAAGCTTTCTTT.

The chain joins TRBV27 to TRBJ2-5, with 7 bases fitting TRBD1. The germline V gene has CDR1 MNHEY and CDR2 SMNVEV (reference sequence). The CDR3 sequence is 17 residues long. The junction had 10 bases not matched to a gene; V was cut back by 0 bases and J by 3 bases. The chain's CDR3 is CASSLSRTGGLKETQYF. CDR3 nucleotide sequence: TGTGCCAGCAGTTTATCGCGGACAGGTGGACTTAAAGAGACCCAGTACTTC.